One and the same sample provided the 11 T cell receptor beta chains below, sequenced in a study of human T cells and chemical hapten exposure. TCRdb independently ran MiXCR on the 5' RACE reads; one entry per CDR3 protein. The sample includes approximately 80,000 distinct CDR3 sequences, around 15% of them seen just once. Whole blood that had not been fractionated was the source of extracted total RNA. All receptors come from a female donor in good health.

The chain carries TRBV7-2 and TRBJ2-3; 7 bases line up with TRBD1. CDR3 length: 15 amino acids. V trimming: 5 bases; J trimming: 2 bases; junction bases outside the gene matches: 7. Germline V CDR1 and CDR2: SGHTA, FQGNSA. CDR3 loop: CASSPRQGNTDTQYF. CDR3 DNA sequence: TGTGCCAGCAGCCCACGACAGGGAAACACAGATACGCAGTATTTT.

The rearrangement links TRBV10-3 to TRBJ2-1, with 9 bases matching TRBD2. The CDR3 sequence is 18 residues long. CDR1 is ENHRY and CDR2 is SYGVKD in the germline V gene. V lost 8 bases to trimming and J lost 0 bases; unmatched junction nucleotides: 14. The CDR3 spells CAIGLGLAYSSSYNEQFF. For the CDR3, the DNA is TGTGCCATCGGGCTTGGACTAGCGTACTCAAGCTCCTACAATGAGCAGTTCTTC.

This clonotype was seen only a few times. J is TRBJ1-4 and V is TRBV7-9; 11 positions match TRBD1. The CDR3 runs to 16 residues. Germline lookup yields CDR1 SEHNR and CDR2 FQNEAQ (reference sequence). V trimming: 5 bases; J trimming: 0 bases; junction bases outside the gene matches: 2. The CDR3, as DNA: TGTGCCAGCAGCAGGGGACAGGGGGCAACTAATGAAAAACTGTTTTTT. It codes for CASSRGQGATNEKLFF.

This clonotype appeared many times. V usage is TRBV20-1 and J usage is TRBJ1-2; D gene uncertain. The CDR3 runs to 15 residues. Germline V lookup: CDR1 DFQATT, CDR2 SNEGSKA (reference sequence). V lost 2 bases, J lost 4 bases, and 17 bases lay in between. The CDR3 region has the DNA TGCAGTGCTAGAAATCCGGACCGGGGATCCTATGGCTACACCTTC. Translating gives CSARNPDRGSYGYTF.

This clonotype appeared many times. The CDR3 loop is CASSSGTGENYGYTF. In nucleotides, the CDR3 is TGTGCCAGCAGCTCCGGGACAGGGGAGAACTATGGCTACACCTTC. The gene calls are TRBV7-9 and TRBJ1-2; 10 nucleotides agree with TRBD1. The CDR3 contains 15 residues. In germline, CDR1 is SEHNR, CDR2 FQNEAQ (reference sequence). Trimming took 4 bases from V and 2 from J; bases not matched to a gene: 4.

The V and J genes are TRBV6-6 and TRBJ2-7, with 10 bases aligning to TRBD2. Germline assignment: CDR1 MNHNY and CDR2 SVGAGI (reference sequence). This CDR3 has 14 amino acids. Trimming took 6 bases from V and 2 from J; bases not matched to a gene: 4. Here the CDR3 reads CASRLAGETYEQYF. The CDR3 coding sequence is TGTGCCAGCAGGCTAGCGGGGGAGACCTACGAGCAGTACTTC.

This clonotype was seen a handful of times. Being one base from a much bigger clone, this may be a read error. V and J are TRBV20-1 and TRBJ1-4; D is perhaps TRBD1 (6 bases). Trimming took off 0 bases at V and 4 bases at J, with 12 bases between the two ends. This CDR3 contains 15 residues. Germline CDR1 and CDR2: DFQATT and SNEGSKA (reference sequence). CDR3 in DNA: TGCAGTGCTAGAGAGATCGGCAGGGGTAATGAAAAACTGTTTTTT. Translating gives CSAREIGRGNEKLFF.

This chain links TRBV6-6 with TRBJ1-1, with 9 bases aligning to TRBD1. After removal of 6 bases from V and 1 base from J, the junction contained 3 bases not matched to a gene. Germline values: CDR1 MNHNY, CDR2 SVGAGI (reference sequence). This CDR3 is built from 14 residues. DNA for the CDR3: TGTGCCAGCAGGACAGGGGGGGGGAACACTGAAGCTTTCTTT. Its translation is CASRTGGGNTEAFF.

This clonotype was observed a few times. V gene TRBV7-9 combines with J gene TRBJ1-4; tentatively, D is TRBD1 (5 bases). The CDR3 is 14 residues long. Germline values: CDR1 SEHNR, CDR2 FQNEAQ (reference sequence). Trimming shortened V by 5 bases and J by 7 bases, and 14 bases separated the two germline ends. The CDR3 sequence: CASSQRQGGEKLFF. CDR3 nucleotide sequence: TGTGCCAGCAGCCAAAGGCAGGGCGGTGAAAAACTGTTTTTT.

In its sample, this clonotype was seen a few times. The genes are TRBV4-3 and TRBJ1-3; D gene ambiguous. Per the germline V gene, CDR1 is LGHNA and CDR2 is YSLEER. This CDR3 is 12 amino acids long. V lost 2 bases and J lost 4, with 3 bases in between. The CDR3 protein is CASSQTGNTIYF. The CDR3 DNA reads TGCGCCAGCAGCCAAACGGGAAACACCATATATTTT.

The chain carries TRBV19 and TRBJ1-5; tentatively, D is TRBD1 (5 bases). Germline V lookup: CDR1 LNHDA, CDR2 SQIVND (reference sequence). The V end lost 7 bases, the J end lost 7 bases, and 14 bases lay between the germline ends. The CDR3 sequence is 13 residues long. The CDR3 sequence: CASNGGYIQPQHF. The CDR3, as DNA: TGTGCCAGTAACGGGGGGTATATCCAGCCCCAGCATTTT.